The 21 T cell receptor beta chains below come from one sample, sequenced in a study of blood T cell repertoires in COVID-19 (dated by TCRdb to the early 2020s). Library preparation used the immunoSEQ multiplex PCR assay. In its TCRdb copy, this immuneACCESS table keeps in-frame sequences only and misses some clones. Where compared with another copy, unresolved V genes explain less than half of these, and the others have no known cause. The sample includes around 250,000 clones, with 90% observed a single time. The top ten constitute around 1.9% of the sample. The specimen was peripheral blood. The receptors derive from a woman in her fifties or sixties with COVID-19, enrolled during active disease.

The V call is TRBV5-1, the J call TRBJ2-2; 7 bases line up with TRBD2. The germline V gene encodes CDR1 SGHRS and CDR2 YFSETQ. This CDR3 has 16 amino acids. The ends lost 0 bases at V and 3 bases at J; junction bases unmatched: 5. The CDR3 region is CASSLAGGGDTGELFF. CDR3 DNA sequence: TGCGCCAGCAGCTTGGCCGGCGGGGGAGACACCGGGGAGCTGTTTTTT. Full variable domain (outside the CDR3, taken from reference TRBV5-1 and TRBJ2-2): KAGVTQTPRYLIKTRGQQVTLSCSPISGHRSVSWYQQTPGQGLQFLFEYFSETQRNKGNFPGRFSGRQFSNSRSEMNVSTLELGDSALYLCASSLAGGGDTGELFFGEGSRLTVL.

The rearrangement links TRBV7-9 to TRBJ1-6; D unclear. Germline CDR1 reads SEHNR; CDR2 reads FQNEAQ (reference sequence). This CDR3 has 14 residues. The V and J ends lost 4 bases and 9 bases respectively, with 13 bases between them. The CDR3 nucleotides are TGTGCCAGCAGCTCTAGTGCTCGGGGTTCACCCCTCCACTTT. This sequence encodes CASSSSARGSPLHF.

CDR3 loop: CASSQGQGGDGYTF. CDR3 nucleotides: TGTGCCAGCAGCCAAGGACAGGGGGGGGATGGCTACACCTTC. This sequence joins TRBV4-2 and TRBJ1-2; 9 positions agree with TRBD1. Looked up from germline, CDR1 is LGHNA and CDR2 is YNFKEQ. Trimming removed 1 base from V and 6 bases from J; junction bases left unmatched: 3. The CDR3 is 14 amino acids.

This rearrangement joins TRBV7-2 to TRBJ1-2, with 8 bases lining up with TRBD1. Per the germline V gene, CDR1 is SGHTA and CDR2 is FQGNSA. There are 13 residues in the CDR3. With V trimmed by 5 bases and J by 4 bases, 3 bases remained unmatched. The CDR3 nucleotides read TGTGCCAGCAGCAACCAGGGGGCCTATGGCTACACCTTC. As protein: CASSNQGAYGYTF.

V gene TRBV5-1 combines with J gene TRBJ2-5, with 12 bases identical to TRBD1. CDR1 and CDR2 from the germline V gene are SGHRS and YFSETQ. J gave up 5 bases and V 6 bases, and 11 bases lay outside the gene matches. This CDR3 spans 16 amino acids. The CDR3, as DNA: TGCGCCAGCAAAACCCTCGGGACAGGGGGCCAGGAGACCCAGTACTTC. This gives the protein CASKTLGTGGQETQYF.

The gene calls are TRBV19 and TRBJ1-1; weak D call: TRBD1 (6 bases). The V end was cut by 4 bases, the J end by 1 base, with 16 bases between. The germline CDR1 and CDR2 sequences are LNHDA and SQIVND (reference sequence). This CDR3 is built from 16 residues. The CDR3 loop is CASSKPPGHQNTEAFF. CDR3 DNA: TGTGCCAGTAGTAAGCCACCGGGACACCAGAACACTGAAGCTTTCTTT. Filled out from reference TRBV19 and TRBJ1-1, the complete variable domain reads DGGITQSPKYLFRKEGQNVTLSCEQNLNHDAMYWYRQDPGQGLRLIYYSQIVNDFQKGDIAEGYSVSREKKESFPLTVTSAQKNPTAFYLCASSKPPGHQNTEAFFGQGTRLTVV.

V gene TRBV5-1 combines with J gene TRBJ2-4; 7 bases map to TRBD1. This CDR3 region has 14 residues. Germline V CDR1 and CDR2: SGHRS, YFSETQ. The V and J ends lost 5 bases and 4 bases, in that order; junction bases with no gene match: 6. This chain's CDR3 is CASSAGTAKNIQYF. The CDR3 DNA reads TGCGCCAGCAGTGCCGGGACAGCAAAAAACATTCAGTACTTC. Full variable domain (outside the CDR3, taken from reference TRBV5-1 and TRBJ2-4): KAGVTQTPRYLIKTRGQQVTLSCSPISGHRSVSWYQQTPGQGLQFLFEYFSETQRNKGNFPGRFSGRQFSNSRSEMNVSTLELGDSALYLCASSAGTAKNIQYFGAGTRLSVL.

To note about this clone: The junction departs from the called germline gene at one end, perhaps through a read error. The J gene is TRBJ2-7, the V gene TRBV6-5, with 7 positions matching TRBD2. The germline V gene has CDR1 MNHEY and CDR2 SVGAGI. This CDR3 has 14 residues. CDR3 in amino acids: CASSTGLPSDEQYF. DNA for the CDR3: TGTGCCAGCAGTACGGGACTACCCTCCGACGAGCAGTACTTC.

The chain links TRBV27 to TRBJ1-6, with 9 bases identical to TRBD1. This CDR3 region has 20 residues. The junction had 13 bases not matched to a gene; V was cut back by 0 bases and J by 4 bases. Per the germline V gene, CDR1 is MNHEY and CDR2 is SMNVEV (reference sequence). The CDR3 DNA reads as TGTGCCAGCAGTTTATCCGGGACAGGGCGAACTAGCAGGTATAATTCACCCCTCCACTTT. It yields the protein CASSLSGTGRTSRYNSPLHF.

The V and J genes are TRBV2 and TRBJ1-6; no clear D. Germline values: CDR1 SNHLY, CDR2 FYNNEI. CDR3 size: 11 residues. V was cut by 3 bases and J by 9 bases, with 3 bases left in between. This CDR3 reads CASSDSSPLHF. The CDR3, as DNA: TGTGCCAGCAGTGATAGTTCACCCCTCCACTTT.

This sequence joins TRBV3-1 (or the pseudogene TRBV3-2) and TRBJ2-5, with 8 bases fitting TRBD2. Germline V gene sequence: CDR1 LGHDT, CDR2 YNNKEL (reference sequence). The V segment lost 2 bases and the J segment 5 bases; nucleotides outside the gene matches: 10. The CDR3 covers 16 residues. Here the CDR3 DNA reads TGTGCCAGCAGCCAATCTCGGGCTAGCGGGCGCGAGACCCAGTACTTC. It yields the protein CASSQSRASGRETQYF.

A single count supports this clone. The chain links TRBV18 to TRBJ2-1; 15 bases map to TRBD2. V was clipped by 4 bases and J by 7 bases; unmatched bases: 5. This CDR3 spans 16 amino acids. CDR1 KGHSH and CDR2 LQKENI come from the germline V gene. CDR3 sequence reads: CASSLGLAGGRNEQFF. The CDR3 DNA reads TGTGCCAGCTCACTGGGACTAGCGGGGGGTCGTAATGAGCAGTTCTTC.

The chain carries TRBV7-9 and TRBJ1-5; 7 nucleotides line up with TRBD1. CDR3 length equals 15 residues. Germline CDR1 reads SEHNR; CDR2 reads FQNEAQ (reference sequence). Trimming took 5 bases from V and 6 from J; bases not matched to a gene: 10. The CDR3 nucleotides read TGTGCCAGCAGCGAGACAGGGAGTTCTATTCAGCCCCAGCATTTT. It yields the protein CASSETGSSIQPQHF.

This CDR3 is CATSDLRYRGAGELFF. The DNA for the CDR3 is TGTGCCACCAGTGATTTGAGGTACAGGGGGGCCGGGGAGCTGTTTTTT. J is TRBJ2-2 and V is TRBV24-1; 8 bases map to TRBD1. Germline assignment: CDR1 KGHDR and CDR2 SFDVKD. The V segment lost 0 bases and the J segment 6 bases; nucleotides outside the gene matches: 5. The CDR3 length is 16 residues.

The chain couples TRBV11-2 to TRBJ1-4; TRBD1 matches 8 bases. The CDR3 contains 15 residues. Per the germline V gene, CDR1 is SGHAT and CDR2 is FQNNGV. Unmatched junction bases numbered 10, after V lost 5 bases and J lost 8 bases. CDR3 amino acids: CASSARGQGWEKLFF. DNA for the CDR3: TGTGCCAGCAGCGCGCGTGGACAGGGTTGGGAAAAACTGTTTTTT. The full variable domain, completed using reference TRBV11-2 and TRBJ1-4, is EAGVAQSPRYKIIEKRQSVAFWCNPISGHATLYWYQQILGQGPKLLIQFQNNGVVDDSQLPKDRFSAERLKGVDSTLKIQPAKLEDSAVYLCASSARGQGWEKLFFGSGTQLSVL.

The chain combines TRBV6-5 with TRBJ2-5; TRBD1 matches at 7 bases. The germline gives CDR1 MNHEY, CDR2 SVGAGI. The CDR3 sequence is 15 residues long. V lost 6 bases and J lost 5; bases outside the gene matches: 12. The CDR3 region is CASSDGRQGWETQYF. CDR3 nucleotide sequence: TGTGCCAGCAGCGACGGCAGACAGGGATGGGAGACCCAGTACTTC.

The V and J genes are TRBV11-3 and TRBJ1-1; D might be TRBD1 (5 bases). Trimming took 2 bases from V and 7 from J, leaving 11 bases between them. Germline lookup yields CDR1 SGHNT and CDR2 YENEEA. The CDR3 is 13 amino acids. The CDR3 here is CASSLTRQGEAFF. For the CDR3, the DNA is TGTGCCAGCAGCTTAACACGGCAGGGTGAAGCTTTCTTT.

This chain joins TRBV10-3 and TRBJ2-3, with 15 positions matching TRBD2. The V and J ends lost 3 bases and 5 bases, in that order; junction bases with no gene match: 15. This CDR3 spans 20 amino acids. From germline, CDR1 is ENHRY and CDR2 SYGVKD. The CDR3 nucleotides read TGTGCCATCAGTGATCCATGGCTCCGGACTAGCGGGGGGGCCTTAGATACGCAGTATTTT. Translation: CAISDPWLRTSGGALDTQYF.

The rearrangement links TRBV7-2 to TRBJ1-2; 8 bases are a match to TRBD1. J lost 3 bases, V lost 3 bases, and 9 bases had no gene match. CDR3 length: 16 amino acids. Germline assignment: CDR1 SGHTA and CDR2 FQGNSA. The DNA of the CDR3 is TGTGCCAGCAGCTTCAAAAGGACAGGGTTTGACTATGGCTACACCTTC. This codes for CASSFKRTGFDYGYTF.

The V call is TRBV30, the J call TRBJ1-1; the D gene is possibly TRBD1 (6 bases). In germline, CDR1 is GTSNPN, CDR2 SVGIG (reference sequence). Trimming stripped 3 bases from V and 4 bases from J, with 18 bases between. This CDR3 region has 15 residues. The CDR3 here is CAWRPLKTGRTEAFF. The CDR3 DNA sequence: TGTGCCTGGAGACCCCTTAAGACAGGCCGCACTGAAGCTTTCTTT.

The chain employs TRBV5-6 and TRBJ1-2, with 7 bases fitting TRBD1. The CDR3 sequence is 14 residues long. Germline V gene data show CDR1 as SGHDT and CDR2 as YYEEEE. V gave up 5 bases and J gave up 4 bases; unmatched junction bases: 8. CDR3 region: CASRARQGTYGYTF. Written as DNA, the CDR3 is TGTGCCAGCAGGGCCCGACAGGGTACCTATGGCTACACCTTC.